This T cell receptor (beta chain) was captured in a study of regulatory T cells in long-lasting Graves disease. General study results and limits: Rather than thyroid tissue, only peripheral blood underwent study. Persistent disease favored TRBV28, TRBJ1-2 and TRBJ2-5. Sample size, which was small, may have reduced accuracy.

About this clonotype: Its target is unknown. This may be a read error, as it is one base from a much larger clone.

V shed 3 bases and J 5 bases; nucleotides not matched to a gene: 1. This CDR3 is built from 12 residues. Germline V gene sequence: CDR1 DFQATT, CDR2 SNEGSKA (reference sequence). Time point: persistent/refractory GD, antithyroid drugs over 5 years with positive TRAb. The TCR library used RNA extracted from PBMCs. Around 9 milliliters of peripheral blood were drawn into EDTA tubes. Construction of the TCR beta libraries employed iRepertoire HTBI primers in conjunction with Arm-PCR of CDR3 regions. TCRdb redid the calling of the multiplex PCR reads with MiXCR, one entry per CDR3 protein. The repertoire holds 300,000 to 500,000 distinct CDR3 sequences, with more than 20% as singletons.

This receptor was identified in a female donor with Graves disease. The sequencing used peripheral blood mononuclear cells (PBMCs), collected when the disease was refractory, from a patient treated with antithyroid drugs. The chain combines TRBV20-1 with TRBJ1-2, with 9 bases that match TRBD1. The DNA of the CDR3 is TGCAGTGCTAGGACAGGGGGTTATGGCTACACCTTC. Residues: CSARTGGYGYTF.